Presented here are 8 T cell receptor beta chains from one specimen sequenced in a study of blood T cell repertoires in COVID-19. The table came from immunoSEQ multiplex PCR; TCRdb's copy has only in-frame clones and leaves some out. Of tens of thousands of clones listed, under 85% were seen once; the top ten hold approximately 2.8%. The specimen sequenced was peripheral blood. The origin of the receptors is a woman over 75 with COVID-19, enrolled during active disease.

V is TRBV9 and J is TRBJ2-7; D possibly corresponds to TRBD2 (5 bases). Germline CDR1 reads SGDLS; CDR2 reads YYNGEE. The CDR3 totals 15 residues. The V gene lost 0 bases and the J gene lost 0 bases, with 10 bases spanning the gap. CDR3 sequence (DNA): TGTGCCAGCAGCGTAGGGGGTACTAGCTCCTACGAGCAGTACTTC. This encodes CASSVGGTSSYEQYF.

This clone is a singleton in its sample. The chain couples TRBV27 to TRBJ2-4, with D maybe TRBD2 (5 bases). The CDR3 totals 17 residues. V lost 4 bases and J 12 bases, leaving 28 bases between the germline ends. CDR1 and CDR2 (germline): MNHEY, SMNVEV (reference sequence). This chain's CDR3 is CASSSHPGQRASPAQYF. CDR3 in DNA: TGTGCCAGCAGTTCCCACCCCGGCCAAAGGGCTAGCCCGGCTCAGTACTTC.

This clone has just a few counts. J is TRBJ1-2 and V is TRBV7-2; 8 nucleotides agree with TRBD1. V was pared by 4 bases and J by 6 bases, with 10 bases of the junction left unmatched. In germline, CDR1 is SGHTA, CDR2 FQGNSA. The CDR3 runs 15 residues. CDR3 coding DNA: TGTGCCAGCAGCTCATCATGGACAGGGTTGAATGGCTACACCTTC. The encoded protein is CASSSSWTGLNGYTF.

This clone showed up just once. The chain recombines TRBV20-1 with TRBJ2-3; the D is unclear. The germline V and J ends were trimmed by 3 bases and 2 bases, with 6 bases remaining between them. There are 12 residues in the CDR3. Germline CDR1 and CDR2: DFQATT and SNEGSKA (reference sequence). CDR3 region: CSASDLTDTQYF. The CDR3 DNA follows: TGCAGTGCTAGTGACCTCACAGATACGCAGTATTTT.

The J gene is TRBJ2-2, the V gene TRBV2; perhaps TRBD1 as D (6 bases). CDR3 length equals 16 residues. V shed 4 bases and J shed 6 bases, with 18 bases lying between them. From germline, CDR1 is SNHLY and CDR2 FYNNEI. The CDR3 DNA is TGTGCCAGCAGTGGAAGGGCGGCAGGGGACGCCGGGGAGCTGTTTTTT. Translation: CASSGRAAGDAGELFF. Supplemented by reference TRBV2 and TRBJ2-2, the full variable domain reads EPEVTQTPSHQVTQMGQEVILRCVPISNHLYFYWYRQILGQKVEFLVSFYNNEISEKSEIFDDQFSVERPDGSNFTLKIRSTKLEDSAMYFCASSGRAAGDAGELFFGEGSRLTVL.

The chain couples TRBV4-1 to TRBJ2-2; D uncertain. Per the germline V gene, CDR1 is MGHRA and CDR2 is YSYEKL. The CDR3 totals 15 residues. Trimming stripped 4 bases from V and 5 bases from J, with 14 bases between. DNA of the CDR3: TGCGCCAGCAGCCGGATGTCGGGTACTACCGGGGAGCTGTTTTTT. Encoded protein: CASSRMSGTTGELFF.

The CDR3 DNA sequence: TGTGCCAGCAGTCCCTCCGGGACACTGGCTAACTATGGCTACACCTTC. As protein: CASSPSGTLANYGYTF. The chain employs TRBV3-1 (or the pseudogene TRBV3-2) and TRBJ1-2, with TRBD1 as a possible D gene (6 bases). Deletions cut 6 bases from V and 0 bases from J, with 17 bases between. The CDR3 extends over 16 amino acids. Germline lookup yields CDR1 LGHDT and CDR2 YNNKEL (reference sequence).

This clone appeared once. V is TRBV28 and J is TRBJ1-4; the D is unclear. Per the germline V gene, CDR1 is MDHEN and CDR2 is SYDVKM. CDR3 length: 14 amino acids. V lost 3 bases and J lost 4, with 9 bases in between. The CDR3 DNA is TGTGCCAGCAGTTTTGTACAGCTTAATGAAAAACTGTTTTTT. Translation: CASSFVQLNEKLFF.